These 29 T cell receptor beta chains share one sample of origin, sequenced in a study of tumor-infiltrating lymphocytes in primary liver carcinoma. Starting from 500 ng of total RNA, TCR beta cDNA was produced with a primer in the constant region. For TCR beta, libraries were produced by three nested multiplex PCR rounds using slightly modified ARM-PCR. For approximately 10 cycles apiece, the opening two PCR rounds ran with TRBV1-TRBV30 forward primers and a C-beta reverse primer. TCRdb redid the calling of the multiplex PCR reads with MiXCR, one entry per CDR3 protein. The data show more than 100,000 distinct CDR3 sequences, roughly 75% seen once. Total RNA and DNA came together from approximately 22-30 mg of bulk tissue without cell sorting. The material sequenced was tumor-adjacent normal liver tissue. Source of these receptors: a woman aged 55-69 years with primary liver carcinoma and hepatitis B virus infection.

In this sample, this clonotype turned up a few times. Here the CDR3 DNA reads TGTGCCAGCAGGGAGGAGGACCAAGAGACCCAGTACTTC. Translating it yields CASREEDQETQYF. The J gene is TRBJ2-5, the V gene TRBV7-9, with a tentative D call TRBD2 (5 bases). CDR1 SEHNR and CDR2 FQNEAQ come from the germline V gene (reference sequence). The CDR3 runs to 13 residues. V gave up 6 bases and J gave up 0 bases, with 8 bases separating them.

This chain connects TRBV14 to TRBJ1-2, with TRBD1 matching over 9 bases. This CDR3 is built from 13 residues. CDR1 is SGHDN, CDR2 FVKESK, per germline. CDR3 in amino acids: CAGSPGDRAGYTF. Here the CDR3 DNA reads TGTGCAGGCAGCCCGGGGGACAGGGCTGGCTACACCTTC.

Comments on this clonotype: Germline and junction disagree at one end, which may indicate a read error. The V call is TRBV11-2, the J call TRBJ2-3; 7 bases fit TRBD2. The CDR3 extends over 15 amino acids. The germline gives CDR1 SGHAT, CDR2 FQNNGV. Here the CDR3 DNA reads TGTGCTAGCAGCTACGGACTAGGACGCACAGATACCCAGTATTTT. This codes for CASSYGLGRTDTQYF.

In the case of this clonotype: A read error may be the cause here, since a much bigger clone is one base away. The CDR3 does not close with the conserved phenylalanine or tryptophan, likely indicating a read error. The chain recombines TRBV18 with TRBJ1-5, with TRBD1 matching 7 bases. Germline lookup yields CDR1 KGHSH and CDR2 LQKENI. The CDR3 has 16 residues. With V trimmed by 1 base and J by 0 bases, 3 bases remained unmatched. Here the CDR3 reads CASSPRQGNSNQPQHL. Written as DNA, the CDR3 is TGTGCCAGCTCACCACGACAGGGTAATAGCAATCAGCCCCAGCATCTT.

Regarding this clonotype: One end of the junction does not line up with germline, which may come from a read error. This chain joins TRBV6-5 and TRBJ1-6; D uncertain. Germline CDR1 is MNHEY and CDR2 is SVGAGI. This CDR3 spans 15 amino acids. CDR3 DNA sequence: TGTGCCAGCACTAGCAGGCCCACCTATATTTCACCCCTCCACTTT. It translates to CASTSRPTYISPLHF.

This clonotype has a single count. An end of the junction does not agree with germline; a read error may underlie this. The CDR3 region has the DNA TGTACCACCAGTGATTCGCGCTACACTGAAGCTTTCTTT. Amino acid sequence: CTTSDSRYTEAFF. V gene TRBV24-1 combines with J gene TRBJ1-1; D is unclear. The CDR3 is 13 residues long. Germline V gene data show CDR1 as KGHDR and CDR2 as SFDVKD.

A word on this clonotype: The conserved closing phenylalanine or tryptophan is absent in this CDR3, likely reflecting a read error. The genes are TRBV11-1 and TRBJ2-1; D gene uncertain. The V end lost 3 bases, the J end lost 9 bases, and 12 bases lay between the germline ends. Germline V gene lookup returns CDR1 SGHAT and CDR2 FQDESV (reference sequence). The CDR3 has 13 residues. This CDR3 reads CASSFGADIEQFS. CDR3 nucleotide sequence: TGTGCCAGCAGCTTCGGCGCGGATATTGAGCAGTTCTCC.

As to this clonotype: One junction end disagrees with the germline gene, perhaps due to a read error. The chain is built from TRBV6-2 or TRBV6-3 and TRBJ2-5, with 12 bases lining up with TRBD2. Looked up from germline, CDR1 is MNHEY and CDR2 is SVGEGT. CDR3 size: 15 residues. CDR3 DNA sequence: TGCCCCAGCAGTACGCGGACTAGCGGGGCACGTGGGCAGTACTTC. It yields the protein CPSSTRTSGARGQYF.

This clonotype was found many times. The chain has TRBV28 and TRBJ1-1; 10 nucleotides match TRBD1. The V segment lost 3 bases and the J segment 4 bases; nucleotides outside the gene matches: 5. The germline gives CDR1 MDHEN, CDR2 SYDVKM. The CDR3 has 15 amino acids. Here the CDR3 reads CASSLGQGFRTEAFF. For the CDR3, the DNA is TGTGCCAGCAGTTTGGGACAGGGGTTTCGCACTGAAGCTTTCTTT.

About this clonotype itself: Since the CDR3 does not end with the conserved phenylalanine or tryptophan, this likely comes from a read error. J is TRBJ2-1 and V is TRBV29-1, with 9 bases that match TRBD2. Germline-derived CDR1 and CDR2 are SQVTM and ANQGSEA. With V trimmed by 4 bases and J by 10 bases, 11 bases remained unmatched. The CDR3 extends over 14 amino acids. The chain's CDR3 is CSVGLAGWFNEQFI. The CDR3 DNA sequence: TGCAGCGTTGGTCTAGCGGGATGGTTCAACGAGCAGTTCATC.

As concerns this clonotype: One end of the junction varies from germline; a read error may be responsible. This chain joins TRBV29-1 and TRBJ2-1, with 10 bases that match TRBD2. Germline loops: CDR1 SQVTM, CDR2 ANQGSEA. CDR3 length equals 14 residues. This chain's CDR3 is CGVLAGVTYNEQFF. The CDR3 bases are TGCGGCGTTCTAGCGGGAGTAACATACAATGAGCAGTTCTTC.

Details on this clonotype: Just one base apart from a much larger clone, this may be a read error. The chain couples TRBV12-3 or TRBV12-4 to TRBJ1-2, with D uncertain. This CDR3 comprises 14 residues. V gave up 5 bases and J gave up 4 bases, with 14 bases separating them. The CDR3 sequence is CASSRTVGFYGYTF. CDR3 DNA: TGTGCCAGCAGTAGAACAGTGGGCTTCTATGGCTACACCTTC.

This clonotype has just a few counts. The rearrangement links TRBV28 to TRBJ2-1; 9 bases align to TRBD1. J gave up 7 bases and V 2 bases, and 9 bases lay outside the gene matches. This CDR3 region has 16 residues. Germline CDR1 is MDHEN and CDR2 is SYDVKM. CDR3 sequence (DNA): TGTGCCAGCAGTTTAATCCCCGGGACAGGGAGGAATGAGCAGTTCTTC. Translating gives CASSLIPGTGRNEQFF.

The CDR3 here is CASSIIAGPEYEQYF. The CDR3 DNA is TGTGCCAGCAGCATAATAGCGGGCCCCGAGTACGAGCAGTACTTC. The chain has TRBV7-3 and TRBJ2-7, with 7 positions matching TRBD2. This CDR3 has 15 residues. The J segment lost 4 bases and the V segment lost 5 bases, leaving 11 bases of the junction unmatched. Germline CDR1 is SGHTA and CDR2 is FQGTGA.

A remark on this clonotype: A read error may explain this, as a much larger clone is one base away. The CDR3 does not close with the conserved phenylalanine or tryptophan, likely indicating a read error. V is TRBV28 and J is TRBJ2-2; D uncertain. Trimming took 3 bases from V and 5 from J, leaving 16 bases between them. Germline CDR1 is MDHEN and CDR2 is SYDVKM. CDR3 length equals 16 residues. CDR3 sequence (DNA): TGTGCCAGCAGTTTTAGCCCCGCCCCTGGGACCGGGGAGCTGTTTATT. Protein: CASSFSPAPGTGELFI.

This clonotype has only a few counts. The chain couples TRBV28 to TRBJ2-1, with 7 nucleotides matching TRBD2. Unmatched junction bases numbered 8, after V lost 3 bases and J lost 0 bases. Germline CDR1 reads MDHEN; CDR2 reads SYDVKM. There are 17 residues in the CDR3. As DNA, the CDR3 is TGTGCCAGCAGTTTGGTAGTCGGGAGGTCCTCCTACAATGAGCAGTTCTTC. It encodes CASSLVVGRSSYNEQFF.

The rearrangement links TRBV5-4 to TRBJ2-2; TRBD2 agrees at 13 bases. Germline V gene lookup returns CDR1 SGHNT and CDR2 YYREEE (reference sequence). V lost 6 bases and J lost 5; bases outside the gene matches: 7. The CDR3 is 16 amino acids. This CDR3 reads CASIIGTSGKTGELFF. CDR3 nucleotides: TGTGCCAGCATCATCGGGACTAGCGGGAAAACCGGGGAGCTGTTTTTT.

With respect to this clonotype: Its ends do not fully match the called genes, so a read error is possible. This chain connects TRBV11-3 to TRBJ2-3, with a tentative D call TRBD1 (5 bases). Germline values: CDR1 SGHNT, CDR2 YENEEA. The length of the CDR3 is 16 residues. The CDR3 nucleotides are TGTGCCAGCAGCCCCCGACAGAGGTCAAGCACAGATACACAGTGTTTT. This gives the protein CASSPRQRSSTDTQCF.

Remarks on this clonotype: A much larger clonotype is one base distant, so this may be a read error. The gene calls are TRBV28 and TRBJ2-7; the match to TRBD2 covers 8 bases. From germline, CDR1 is MDHEN and CDR2 SYDVKM. The CDR3 consists of 15 residues. The CDR3 sequence: CASSPSPGGGFEQCF. DNA of the CDR3: TGTGCCAGCAGTCCCTCCCCCGGGGGGGGGTTTGAGCAGTGCTTC.

A word on this clonotype: At one end, the junction sequence differs from germline, possibly due to a read error. The genes are TRBV7-8 and TRBJ1-6, with D perhaps matching TRBD1 (6 bases). The CDR3 length is 16 residues. Germline CDR1 and CDR2: SGHVS and FQNEAQ. The DNA for the CDR3 is TGTGCCAGTAGCTCCGAAGGGGGGATGCTGAATTCACCCCTCCACTTT. Protein sequence: CASSSEGGMLNSPLHF. Together with reference TRBV7-8 and TRBJ1-6, the CDR3 gives the full variable domain: GAGVSQSPRYKVAKRGQDVALRCDPISGHVSLFWYQQALGQGPEFLTYFQNEAQLDKSGLPSDRFFAERPEGSVSTLKIQRTQQEDSAVYLCASSSEGGMLNSPLHFGNGTRLTVT.

In regard to this clonotype: The junction does not match germline at one end; this may be a read error. This chain joins TRBV6-5 and TRBJ2-1; D remains unclear. The CDR3 spans 12 residues. Germline CDR1 is MNHEY and CDR2 is SVGAGI. This chain's CDR3 is CTRSLRRSEQFF. CDR3 sequence (DNA): TGTACCAGGAGCCTTAGAAGGAGTGAGCAGTTCTTC.

J is TRBJ1-1 and V is TRBV7-9; a possible D gene is TRBD1 (5 bases). Trimming removed 1 base from V and 3 bases from J, with 15 bases in between. The length of the CDR3 is 16 residues. The germline V gene has CDR1 SEHNR and CDR2 FQNEAQ (reference sequence). In DNA form, the CDR3 reads TGTGCCAGCAGCTTAGTGCGGGACGCGAAGGACACTGAAGCTTTCTTT. It codes for CASSLVRDAKDTEAFF.

As for this clonotype: This could be a read error, since a much larger clone is one nucleotide away. The conserved closing phenylalanine or tryptophan is absent in this CDR3, likely reflecting a read error. The J gene is TRBJ2-7, the V gene TRBV5-1; 10 bases fit TRBD1. This CDR3 has 15 amino acids. V dropped 3 bases and J dropped 3; count of bases not matched to a gene: 6. Germline assignment: CDR1 SGHRS and CDR2 YFSETQ. CDR3 residues: CASSWGRDRGYEQYL. The DNA of the CDR3 is TGCGCCAGCAGCTGGGGCCGGGACAGGGGCTACGAGCAGTACCTC.

The genes are TRBV6-1 and TRBJ2-3; no reliable D call. The CDR3 extends over 15 amino acids. Germline V CDR1 and CDR2: MNHNS, SASEGT. V lost 5 bases to trimming and J lost 6 bases, with 18 bases between them. The CDR3 here is CASSTKIAVGDTQYF. CDR3 nucleotide sequence: TGTGCCAGCAGTACTAAAATTGCGGTAGGGGATACGCAGTATTTT.

Worth noting for this clonotype: As the CDR3 is not closed by the conserved phenylalanine or tryptophan, this likely results from a read error. V gene TRBV2 combines with J gene TRBJ2-5; D not resolved. CDR1 is SNHLY, CDR2 FYNNEI, per germline. There are 14 residues in the CDR3. V was shortened by 0 bases and J by 1 base, with 6 bases between the two germline ends. CDR3: CASSEANSQETQYL. DNA for the CDR3: TGTGCCAGCAGTGAAGCGAACAGCCAAGAGACCCAGTACTTG.

Concerning this clonotype: Relative to the germline gene, one junction end is altered; a read error may explain this. This sequence joins TRBV25-1 and TRBJ2-7, with D unclear. The CDR3 sequence is 14 residues long. Germline V gives CDR1 MGHDK, CDR2 SYGVNS. This CDR3 reads CTSSELVASYEQYF. In DNA form, the CDR3 reads TGTACCAGCAGTGAACTTGTTGCATCTTACGAGCAGTACTTC.

This clonotype was recorded at least ten times. For the CDR3, the DNA is TGTGCCAGCAGTGAGCTAGGGCAGGGCTACACCTTC. Protein sequence: CASSELGQGYTF. V is TRBV6-1 and J is TRBJ1-2; no reliable D call. The CDR3 runs 12 residues. Per germline, CDR1 MNHNS and CDR2 SASEGT. Trimming left V 3 bases short and J 8 bases short, with 10 bases between.

This clonotype was recorded many times. This chain links TRBV7-9 with TRBJ2-5, with unresolved D. V was trimmed by 5 bases and J by 0 bases, leaving 10 bases between them. This CDR3 spans 14 amino acids. Germline loops: CDR1 SEHNR, CDR2 FQNEAQ (reference sequence). The CDR3 DNA is TGTGCCAGCAGCGAACGTAATTACCAAGAGACCCAGTACTTC. Encoded protein: CASSERNYQETQYF. Supplemented by reference TRBV7-9 and TRBJ2-5, the full variable domain reads DTGVSQNPRHKITKRGQNVTFRCDPISEHNRLYWYRQTLGQGPEFLTYFQNEAQLEKSRLLSDRFSAERPKGSFSTLEIQRTEQGDSAMYLCASSERNYQETQYFGPGTRLLVL.

Concerning this clonotype itself: Sequence at one end of the junction differs from germline and may be a read error. The chain links TRBV7-9 to TRBJ1-2, with a weak D call TRBD1 (5 bases). Germline values: CDR1 SEHNR, CDR2 FQNEAQ (reference sequence). CDR3 length: 15 residues. DNA of the CDR3: TGTGCCAGCAGCCCGGGACGGGGCCTGAACTGTGGCTACACCTTC. Protein: CASSPGRGLNCGYTF.